This T cell receptor beta chain was obtained from a study of shared clonotypes between healthy human individuals (TCRdb year 2020). Broadly, across the study: The cohort comprised a couple of women and a few men aged 18 to 49 years. To estimate repertoire size and how much clonotype sharing occurs between individuals, the study deeply sequenced the blood TCR repertoires of several healthy adults. Each donor's leukapheresis produced roughly between about 0.85 and 10 billion PBMCs. To increase sequencing depth and limit assay-specific biases, different laboratories used diverse techniques to prepare libraries and sequence TCR repertoires. For each donor, CD4 naive and CD4 memory were each given three plates, CD8 naive was given two plates, and CD8 memory was given one plate. Broad study findings and their caveats: Sharing across a few donors was observed for about 5% of naive CD4, about 3.2% of naive CD8, 2% to 2.5% of memory CD4, and roughly 0.4% of memory CD8 clonotypes. Based on pairwise subsampling, the degree of clonotype sharing among donors was expected to be affected by sequencing depth. Estimated clonotype richness was generally larger for naive than for memory subsets. Sampling was restricted to blood, and TCR repertoires in tissue are likely to differ from TCR repertoires in blood. Incomplete sequencing was indicated by rarefaction of sorted-subset datasets, despite the large sequencing depth. The small number of donors limited the genetic and exposure-history diversity represented. Compared with non-shared clonotypes, clonotypes shared by all four sorted-subset donors had higher generation probabilities.

Comment on this clone: The clone's antigen remains unknown. No per-base quality is available; no much larger clone lies one base away.

In the germline V gene, CDR1 corresponds to LGHNA and CDR2 to YNFKEQ. The cysteine opens and the phenylalanine closes a CDR3 of 15 amino acids. Of all the DNA, just the CDR3 is kept, 45 bases in frame from base 1. Relative to germline, V is missing 4 bases and J is missing 9 bases, with 4 bases of the junction outside any gene match. CD8 naive samples were CD45RO-negative cells positively selected for CCR7, giving a CD45RA+CCR7+ population that excluded TemRA cells. The donors were healthy, HIV-negative adults who had no recently reported acute infections or vaccinations. Every donor was a Caucasian adult living in Nashville, Tennessee, USA. Blood was collected by leukapheresis, and PBMCs were isolated by Ficoll-Histopaque density gradient centrifugation and then cryopreserved in liquid nitrogen vapor phase. Analytical flow cytometry was used to check the purity and quantity of every magnetically sorted T cell population. Each sorted fraction had its genomic DNA isolated and then quantified by UV absorbance on a Nanodrop 2000c.

TCR CDR3 regions were amplified from genomic DNA by multiplex PCR using the deep immunoSEQ assay. Extracted genomic DNA from each cell subset was spread evenly across all wells of several immunoSEQ 96-well plates, with each plate serving as a replicate. For sorted subsets, approximately 200 ng of genomic DNA, equivalent to 25,000 to 30,000 T cell genomes, went into each replicate PCR. Purified libraries were measured with a Qubit 3.0 fluorometer, size-checked on a Bioanalyzer 2100, and measured again with the KAPA Library Quantification kit. Every immunoSEQ 96-well plate was sequenced on a separate single-read 150-cycle Illumina NextSeq 550 flow cell. As for the original processing: Because only junctional sequences without quality scores were contained in the immunoSEQ output, filtering matching that applied to full-length reads could not be performed. To assign V/J genes and CDR3, sequences were annotated using PyIR, a Python wrapper for IgBLAST v1.9, with IMGT germline references. Reads with weak V/J assignments (E-value above 1e-6), missing CDR3, stop codons, out-of-frame junctions, or ambiguous translated residues were removed. V3J clonotypes were defined as sequences sharing an identical inferred V gene, J gene, and CDR3 amino acid sequence. Percentage overlap between repertoires was calculated by dividing the number of shared unique clonotypes by the size of the smaller repertoire. Richness of each repertoire was evaluated using RTK rarefaction, the Chao1 estimator, and Recon v2.1 estimates of unobserved clonotypes. For all TCRbeta clonotypes obtained by the gDNA method from a few donors, generation probabilities were computed with OLGA. Sourced from immuneACCESS, this table was stored by TCRdb with only in-frame sequences that have V and J called. A share of the clones is absent; for the studies checked, an unresolved V gene accounts for under half, and the remainder has no known explanation. D and trimming were read from the DNA, whereas the V and J calls and clone size are those reported in that table. This sample has about 590,000 clones in its table, and nearly 97% of those were observed once. The ten biggest clones cover roughly 0.1% of the sample.

This sequence uses TRBV4-2 and TRBJ2-1; 15 central nucleotides agree with TRBD2. Input material: naive CD8+ T cells sorted from blood. Explained via the paper, the cell subset or site label denotes: CD45RA+CCR7+. The TCR originated in a woman under 40 in good health. For the CDR3, the sequence is CASSPGLAGGAEQFF. The nucleotides read TGTGCCAGCAGCCCTGGACTAGCGGGAGGGGCTGAGCAGTTCTTC.